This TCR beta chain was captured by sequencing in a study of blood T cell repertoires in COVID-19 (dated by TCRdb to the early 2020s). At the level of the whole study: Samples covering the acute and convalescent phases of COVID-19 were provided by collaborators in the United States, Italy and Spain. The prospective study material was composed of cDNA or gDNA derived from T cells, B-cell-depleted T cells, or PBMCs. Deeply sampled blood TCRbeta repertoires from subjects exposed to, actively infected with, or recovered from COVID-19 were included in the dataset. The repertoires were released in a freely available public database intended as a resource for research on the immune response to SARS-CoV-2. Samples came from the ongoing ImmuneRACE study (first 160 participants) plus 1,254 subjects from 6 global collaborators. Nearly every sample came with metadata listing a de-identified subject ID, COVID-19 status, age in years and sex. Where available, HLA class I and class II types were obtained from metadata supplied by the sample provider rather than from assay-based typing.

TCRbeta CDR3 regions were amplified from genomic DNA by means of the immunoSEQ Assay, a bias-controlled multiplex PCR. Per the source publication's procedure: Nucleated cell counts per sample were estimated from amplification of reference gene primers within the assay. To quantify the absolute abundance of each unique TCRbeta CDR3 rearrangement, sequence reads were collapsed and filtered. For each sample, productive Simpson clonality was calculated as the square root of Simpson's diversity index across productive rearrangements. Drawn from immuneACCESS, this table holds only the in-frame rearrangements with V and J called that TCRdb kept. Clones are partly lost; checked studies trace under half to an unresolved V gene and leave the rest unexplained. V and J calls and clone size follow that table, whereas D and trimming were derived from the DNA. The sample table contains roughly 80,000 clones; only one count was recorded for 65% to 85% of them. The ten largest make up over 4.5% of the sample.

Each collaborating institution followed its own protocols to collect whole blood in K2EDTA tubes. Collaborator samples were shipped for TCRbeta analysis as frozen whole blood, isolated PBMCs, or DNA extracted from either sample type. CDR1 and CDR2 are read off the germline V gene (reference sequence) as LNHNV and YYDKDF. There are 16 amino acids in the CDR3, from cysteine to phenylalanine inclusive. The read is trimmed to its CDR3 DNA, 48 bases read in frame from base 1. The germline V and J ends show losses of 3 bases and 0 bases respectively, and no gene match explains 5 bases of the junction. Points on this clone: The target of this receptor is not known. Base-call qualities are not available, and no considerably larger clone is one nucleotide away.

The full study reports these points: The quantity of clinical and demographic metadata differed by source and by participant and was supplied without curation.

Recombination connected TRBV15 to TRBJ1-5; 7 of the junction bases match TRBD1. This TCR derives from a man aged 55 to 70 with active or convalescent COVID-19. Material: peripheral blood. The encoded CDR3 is CATSSAGQASNQPQHF. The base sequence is TGTGCCACCAGCAGCGCCGGACAGGCTAGCAATCAGCCCCAGCATTTT.